This T cell receptor (beta chain) was identified during a study of blood T cell repertoires in COVID-19. The assay was immunoSEQ multiplex PCR, and TCRdb's table has in-frame clones only and misses some. The table lists more than 70,000 clones, 86% of them singletons, with 18% in the top ten. Trimming took 3 bases from V and 0 from J, leaving 13 bases between them. Germline lookup yields CDR1 SGHDT and CDR2 YYEEEE. The CDR3 loop spans 17 amino acids. This chain joins TRBV5-6 and TRBJ1-6; D remains ambiguous. The clonotype originates from an elderly woman with acute or convalescent COVID-19. Sequenced sample: peripheral blood. As DNA, the CDR3 is TGTGCCAGCAGCTCCCGCCGGGAGAGCTCCTATAATTCACCCCTCCACTTT. Its translation: CASSSRRESSYNSPLHF.